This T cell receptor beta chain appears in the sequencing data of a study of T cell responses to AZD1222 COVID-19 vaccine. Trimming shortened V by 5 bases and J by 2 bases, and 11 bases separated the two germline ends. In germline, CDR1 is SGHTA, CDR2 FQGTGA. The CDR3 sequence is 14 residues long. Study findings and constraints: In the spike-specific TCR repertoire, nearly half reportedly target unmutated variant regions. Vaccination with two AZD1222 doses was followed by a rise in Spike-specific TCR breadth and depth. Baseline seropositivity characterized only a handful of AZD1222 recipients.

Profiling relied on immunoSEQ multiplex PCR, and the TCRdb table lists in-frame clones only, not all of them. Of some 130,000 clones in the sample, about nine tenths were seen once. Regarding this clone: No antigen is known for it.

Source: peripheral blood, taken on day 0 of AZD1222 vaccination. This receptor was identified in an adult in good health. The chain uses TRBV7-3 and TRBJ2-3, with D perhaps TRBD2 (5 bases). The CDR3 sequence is CASSPGLHTDTQYF. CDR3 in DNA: TGTGCCAGCAGCCCAGGACTGCACACAGATACGCAGTATTTT. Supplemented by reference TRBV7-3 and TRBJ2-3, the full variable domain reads GAGVSQTPSNKVTEKGKYVELRCDPISGHTALYWYRQSLGQGPEFLIYFQGTGAADDSGLPNDRFFAVRPEGSVSTLKIQRTERGDSAVYLCASSPGLHTDTQYFGPGTRLTVL.